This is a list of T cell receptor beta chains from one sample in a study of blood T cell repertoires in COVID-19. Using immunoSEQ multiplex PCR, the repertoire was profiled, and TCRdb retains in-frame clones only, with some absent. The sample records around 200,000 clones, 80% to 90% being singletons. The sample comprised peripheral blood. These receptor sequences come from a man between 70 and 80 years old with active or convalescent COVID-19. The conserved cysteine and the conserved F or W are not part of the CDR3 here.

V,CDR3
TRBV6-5,ASTNPRDLPYEQY
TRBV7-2,ASSSVGLAGPTGELF
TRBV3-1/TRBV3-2,ASSQDRGDRDYEQY
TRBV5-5,ASSSIAGGPGETQY
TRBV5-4,ASSIEPGAGETQY
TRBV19,ASSTLFGQNYGYT
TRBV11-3,ASSLQENTEAF
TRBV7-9,ASTQGTNQPQH
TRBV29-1,SVAGYNQPQH
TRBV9,ASSATTTNEKLF
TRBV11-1,ASSLGGVGEKLF
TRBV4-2,ASSQVALGWDTDGYT
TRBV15,ATSRVRTGAGGYT
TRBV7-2,ASSLNPPLAGVPGEQY
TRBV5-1,ASSLGGWRTEAF
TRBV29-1,SVRTGWTGELF
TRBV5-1,ASSSGQGGSYNSPLH
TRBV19,ASSKWTGMNTEAF
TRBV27,ASSTTITGELF
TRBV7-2,ASSPRTRNTGELF
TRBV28,ASGQGNTIY
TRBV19,ASSIAPRTGPPNQPQH
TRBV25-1,ASRDRDRHYGYT
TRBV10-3,AIRRGLAGEETQY
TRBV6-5,ASSRQGASNQPQH
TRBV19,ASSSPATGKVQY
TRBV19,ASRKQGASYGYT
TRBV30,AWSLEGSGNIQY
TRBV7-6,ASSAQGNTEAF
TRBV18,ASSLLDWGRSNTEAF
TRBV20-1,SASYQGAAADSVAF
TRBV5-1,ASSLESGSGANVLT
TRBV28,ASSFGGSGNQPQH
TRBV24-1,ATSDSTGAST
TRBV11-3,ASSLFSNTEAF
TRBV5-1,ASSLGQGGLLTEAF
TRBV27,ASRTLSGTNNSPLH
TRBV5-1,ASRQGVNTEAF
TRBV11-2,ASSGGQGRNEQY
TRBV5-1,ASSLDPPRTANYGYT
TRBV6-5,ASWGGDYGYT
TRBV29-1,SGGLGASTDTQY
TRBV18,ASSSLAGSNEQF
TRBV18,ASSPRDSDTDTQY
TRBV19,ASSRGLAGGAEQF
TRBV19,ASSSQTTGNTEAF
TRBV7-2,ASSYRENTEAF
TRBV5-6,ASSRPGSPDTQY
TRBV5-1,ASSFGFLGGTLAGELF
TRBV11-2,ASSGPGQDSPGANVLT
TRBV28,ASSLWDSRNTEAF
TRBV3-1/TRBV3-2,ASRERFSLGRLNSPLH
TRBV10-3,AAGRGETQY
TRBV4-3,ASSQGPGWTGELF
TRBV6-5,ASSYSRVNTEAF
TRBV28,ASSLWAGQGNSPLH
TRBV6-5,ASSWTSGGPYEQY